Here is one TCR beta chain with its context. Its antigen is unknown. The sample holds no much larger clone one base away, and base qualities are not on file. Trimming takes 1 base from V and 5 bases from J, and the germline ends sit 20 bases apart. The CDR3 numbers 17 residues from cysteine through phenylalanine. The read is trimmed to its CDR3 DNA, 51 bases read in frame from base 1. CDR1 and CDR2 (SGHAT, FQNNGV) derive from the germline V gene. The data are from a study of blood T cells in healthy people across ages (dated by TCRdb to the mid-2010s). Describing the broader study: In model experiments, template switching captured roughly one uniquely barcoded TCR beta cDNA molecule for every two T cells. To track age-related changes in TCR beta repertoire diversity, the study relied on deep sequencing normalized with unique cDNA molecular identifiers. The donors were divided into four age groups: young (average around 16 years), middle-aged (around 37), aged (about 56) and long-lived (about 79). To avoid experimental bias, donors of different ages were spread randomly across the sequencing lanes. For two donors (one aged 18 to 30 and one aged 80 or older), the study analyzed two additional independent replicas of 1 million unique cDNA reads from the same blood draw. General study outcomes and caveats: The long-lived group showed more naive CD4+ T cells, fewer expanded clones and increased TCR diversity than the aged group, suggesting age selection. A strong correlation was found between observed TCR beta diversity and the percentage of naive T cells measured by flow cytometry. Total diversity estimates from one million sequenced T cells were considered lower bounds and underestimates. Observed TCR beta diversity per million T cells fell roughly linearly with age, and a significant reduction was already apparent by age roughly 41. Because the CMV infection status of the donors was unknown, age-related changes in expanded clonotypes may potentially have been confounded. Since profiling was done on bulk unsorted PBMCs, naive and antigen-experienced compartments could not be conclusively compared.

The library came from 5' RACE. A second PCR of roughly 7 to 12 cycles was run with a J-beta primer mix and a sample-barcoded 5' primer. Each TCR beta cDNA molecule received a unique molecular identifier from a template-switch 5' adaptor carrying 12 random nucleotides. At least 2.5 million CDR3-containing paired-end reads were obtained from each sample. All of the RNA was converted into first-strand cDNA using the Mint cDNA synthesis kit, with a TRBC-specific oligonucleotide serving as the primer. After uracil-DNA glycosylase treatment, a first 18-cycle PCR used universal primers M1SS and BC2_uni_R on all cDNA. Processing in the source paper ran as follows. For normalization, 1 million high-quality reads were randomly selected from each sample, with every read carrying a distinct molecular identifier. Instead of being binned into consensus sequences, reads with shared molecular identifiers were discarded. MiTCR, with a Q25 quality threshold and the strictest error-elimination algorithm, was used for CDR3 identification, clonotype clustering and error correction. Lower-bound total TCR beta diversity was estimated with a nonparametric unseen species model using Euler transformation. TCRdb's own reprocessing of the public reads used fastp at Q25 and MiXCR and kept productive beta chains. Rows matching on CDR3 protein sequence are summarized as one entry with the most common DNA and genes. These V and J calls are TCRdb output, not the study's own analysis. In this sample the table shows some 1.8 million distinct CDR3 sequences, about two fifths of which occur a single time. Of the sample, about 23% is held by the ten largest clones.

The roughly 39 donors, aged roughly 6 to 95 years, were systemically healthy Caucasian individuals from Russia. Each donor gave 8.5 to 10 milliliters of peripheral blood, collected into EDTA-treated Vacutainer tubes. Ficoll-Paque density-gradient centrifugation was used to isolate PBMCs, with at least 6 million obtained per sample. Trizol reagent was used to extract total RNA from the PBMCs, yielding at least 6 micrograms per sample. For every donor, an aliquot of PBMCs went through flow cytometry to measure the percentages of naive CD45RAhigh/CD27high T cells. The chain links TRBV11-2 with TRBJ2-5; possibly the D gene is TRBD2, per 6 matching bases. The clonotype originates from a human donor in good health. Material for sequencing was blood. The CDR3 region has the sequence CASSLGAGSLTGETQYF. The bases are TGTGCCAGCAGCTTAGGCGCGGGATCTCTTACCGGGGAGACCCAGTACTTC.